The T cell receptor (beta chain) described here comes from a study of T cells in Graves' hyperthyroidism and ophthalmopathy. The study based diagnoses on clinical symptoms, serum thyroxine and TRAb, thyroid ultrasound and orbital computed tomography. Each 10 ml fresh peripheral blood draw supplied the PBMCs. Amplification of TCR beta CDR3 regions was performed using RNA transcripts as template. The study used the HTBI primer set for a first-round RT-PCR of the TCR CDR3. Via MiXCR, TCRdb re-called the multiplex PCR reads, giving one row per CDR3 protein. The sample records 340,000 or so distinct CDR3 sequences, about 15% being singletons. The CDR3 extends over 15 amino acids. Germline values: CDR1 SGHAT, CDR2 FQNNGV. V was pared by 1 base and J by 0 bases, with 4 bases between.

Specimen: blood. This TCR derives from a man younger than 45 with Graves' hyperthyroidism. The chain carries TRBV11-2 and TRBJ2-6, with D unresolved. The DNA of the CDR3 is TGTGCCAGCAGCTTAGCCCACTCTGGGGCCAACGTCCTGACTTTC. The encoded protein is CASSLAHSGANVLTF. The whole variable domain, remainder taken from reference TRBV11-2 and TRBJ2-6, is EAGVAQSPRYKIIEKRQSVAFWCNPISGHATLYWYQQILGQGPKLLIQFQNNGVVDDSQLPKDRFSAERLKGVDSTLKIQPAKLEDSAVYLCASSLAHSGANVLTFGAGSRLTVL.